These 22 T cell receptor beta chains were all obtained from the same sample, sequenced in a study of T cell responses to AZD1222 COVID-19 vaccine. The repertoire was sequenced with immunoSEQ multiplex PCR; TCRdb's copy has only in-frame clones and lacks some. This sample has 110,000 to 150,000 clones, with about 94% found just once. The sequenced sample was peripheral blood, obtained on day 0 of AZD1222 vaccination. The receptor source for this set is an adult in good health.

This chain uses TRBV30 with TRBJ2-1, with D possibly TRBD1 on 5 matching bases. This CDR3 contains 14 residues. The germline V and J ends were trimmed by 5 bases and 7 bases, with 18 bases remaining between them. Germline assignment: CDR1 GTSNPN and CDR2 SVGIG (reference sequence). CDR3 sequence reads: CAWFRGRARNEQFF. Here the CDR3 DNA reads TGTGCCTGGTTTAGGGGAAGAGCGCGGAATGAGCAGTTCTTC. Full variable domain (remainder filled in from reference TRBV30 and TRBJ2-1): SQTIHQWPATLVQPVGSPLSLECTVEGTSNPNLYWYRQAAGRGLQLLFYSVGIGQISSEVPQNLSASRPQDRQFILSSKKLLLSDSGFYLCAWFRGRARNEQFFGPGTRLTVL.

This clone was seen a single time. CDR3 DNA: TGCGCCAGCAGCTTCCTCCGGGTTTCGAGGACTGAAGCTTTCTTT. Translated, it gives CASSFLRVSRTEAFF. This chain joins TRBV5-1 and TRBJ1-1, with D uncertain. The CDR3 extends over 15 amino acids. CDR1 is SGHRS and CDR2 is YFSETQ in the germline V gene. Trimming shortened V by 2 bases and J by 5 bases, and 16 bases separated the two germline ends.

The sample holds a few counts of this clone. The chain carries TRBV5-6 and TRBJ2-7; 8 bases are shared with TRBD1. V trimming: 4 bases; J trimming: 2 bases; junction bases outside the gene matches: 8. The CDR3 consists of 15 residues. Germline assignment: CDR1 SGHDT and CDR2 YYEEEE. The CDR3 here is CASSVLQGATYEQYF. The CDR3 DNA sequence: TGTGCCAGCAGCGTACTCCAGGGGGCGACCTACGAGCAGTACTTC.

The chain is built from TRBV24-1 and TRBJ2-5; D is possibly TRBD2 (6 bases). V was trimmed by 8 bases and J by 3 bases, leaving 15 bases between them. CDR3 length: 14 amino acids. Germline CDR1 reads KGHDR; CDR2 reads SFDVKD. Here the CDR3 reads CATKGSGSEETQYF. The CDR3 DNA follows: TGTGCCACCAAAGGTAGCGGCAGCGAAGAGACCCAGTACTTC.

The chain is built from TRBV5-1 and TRBJ1-1, with D possibly being TRBD1 (5 bases). CDR3 size: 14 residues. Trimming cost V 5 bases and J 4 bases, with 15 bases left between them. Germline CDR1 reads SGHRS; CDR2 reads YFSETQ. DNA for the CDR3: TGCGCCAGCAGTTCGACGACAGAACGCACTGAAGCTTTCTTT. Its protein is CASSSTTERTEAFF.

This chain joins TRBV28 and TRBJ1-5, with TRBD1 identical over 8 bases. Germline V gives CDR1 MDHEN, CDR2 SYDVKM. V shed 7 bases and J 7 bases; nucleotides not matched to a gene: 9. The CDR3 loop spans 14 amino acids. The CDR3 DNA sequence: TGTGCCAGCACCTCAGGGGGCGTAGGCCAGCCCCAGCATTTT. Translated: CASTSGGVGQPQHF. The full variable domain, its missing parts supplied by reference TRBV28 and TRBJ1-5, is DVKVTQSSRYLVKRTGEKVFLECVQDMDHENMFWYRQDPGLGLRLIYFSYDVKMKEKGDIPEGYSVSREKKERFSLILESASTNQTSMYLCASTSGGVGQPQHFGDGTRLSIL.

This chain joins TRBV29-1 and TRBJ2-7, with TRBD2 matching 11 bases. V was clipped by 4 bases and J by 3 bases; unmatched bases: 11. Germline CDR1 is SQVTM and CDR2 is ANQGSEA. The CDR3 contains 16 residues. CDR3 amino acids: CSVAGLAVRTGYEQYF. Written as DNA, the CDR3 is TGCAGCGTTGCGGGACTAGCGGTTAGAACAGGCTACGAGCAGTACTTC.

This chain connects TRBV7-3 to TRBJ1-4; possible D gene TRBD1, 5 bases. CDR1 SGHTA and CDR2 FQGTGA come from the germline V gene. The CDR3 contains 14 residues. V dropped 5 bases and J dropped 3 bases, with 10 bases sitting between them. The CDR3 loop reads CASSPGAANEKLFF. For the CDR3, the DNA is TGTGCCAGCAGCCCCGGGGCGGCTAATGAAAAACTGTTTTTT.

This clone was seen just once. This chain connects TRBV10-3 to TRBJ1-2; 7 nucleotides align to TRBD1. The CDR3 consists of 16 residues. Germline trimming cut 0 bases from V and 0 bases from J; bases unmatched to any gene: 4. Germline-derived CDR1 and CDR2 are ENHRY and SYGVKD. The CDR3 DNA reads TGTGCCATCAGTGAGTCACAGGGGCAGACTAACTATGGCTACACCTTC. Encoded protein: CAISESQGQTNYGYTF.

This clone was seen once. This chain connects TRBV7-2 to TRBJ1-1; D is undetermined. Germline assignment: CDR1 SGHTA and CDR2 FQGNSA. Trimming left V 4 bases short and J 4 bases short, with 10 bases between. The CDR3 consists of 13 residues. The CDR3 DNA reads TGTGCCAGCAGCTATAATCCGGGCACTGAAGCTTTCTTT. Protein: CASSYNPGTEAFF.

The rearrangement uses TRBV21-1 and TRBJ1-4. TRBV21-1 is reported as a pseudogene. This CDR3 is built from 14 residues. CDR3 DNA sequence: TGTGCCAGCAGCACCCCGGAACCCAATGAAAAACTGTTTTTT. Translated: CASSTPEPNEKLFF.

The chain combines TRBV27 with TRBJ2-1; D may be TRBD1 (6 bases). Germline V gene sequence: CDR1 MNHEY, CDR2 SMNVEV (reference sequence). This CDR3 contains 14 residues. Trimming left V 5 bases short and J 9 bases short, with 17 bases between. DNA for the CDR3: TGTGCCAGCAGTACCACAGGGTTCGACGGTGAGCAGTTCTTC. This gives the protein CASSTTGFDGEQFF.

The chain recombines TRBV3-1 (or the pseudogene TRBV3-2) with TRBJ2-1; 13 nucleotides agree with TRBD2. The CDR3 spans 15 residues. From germline, CDR1 is LGHDT and CDR2 YNNKEL (reference sequence). V lost 4 bases, J lost 5 bases, and 2 bases stayed unmatched. The CDR3 bases are TGTGCCAGCAGCCCCGGGACTAGCGGGGACAATGAGCAGTTCTTC. Translated: CASSPGTSGDNEQFF.

J is TRBJ2-5 and V is TRBV19; TRBD2 aligns across 7 bases. The CDR3 is 16 amino acids. Trimming at V came to 4 bases and at J to 4 bases, leaving 12 bases not matched to a gene. Germline loops: CDR1 LNHDA, CDR2 SQIVND (reference sequence). CDR3 sequence (DNA): TGTGCCAGTAGTACCTCGACTAGCATCCGGCGAGAGACCCAGTACTTC. Translated, it gives CASSTSTSIRRETQYF.

For the CDR3, the DNA is TGTGCCAGCAGCCTGGTCGCTAGCGGGACCGAGACCCAGTACTTC. This sequence encodes CASSLVASGTETQYF. The chain links TRBV5-4 to TRBJ2-5, with TRBD2 matching 9 bases. CDR3 length: 15 residues. CDR1 SGHNT and CDR2 YYREEE come from the germline V gene (reference sequence). J gave up 5 bases and V 4 bases, and 9 bases lay outside the gene matches.

J is TRBJ2-1 and V is TRBV2; D might be TRBD2 (5 bases). The V gene lost 7 bases and the J gene lost 1 base, with 11 bases spanning the gap. The CDR3 is 14 residues long. Germline V gene lookup returns CDR1 SNHLY and CDR2 FYNNEI. The CDR3 here is CASKERPSYNEQFF. The CDR3 bases are TGTGCCAGCAAGGAGCGGCCGTCCTACAATGAGCAGTTCTTC.

V is TRBV11-2 and J is TRBJ2-2; D is uncertain. V lost 6 bases and J lost 4, with 12 bases in between. This CDR3 region has 14 residues. Germline lookup yields CDR1 SGHAT and CDR2 FQNNGV. The CDR3 spells CASREGVGTGELFF. CDR3 bases: TGTGCCAGCAGAGAAGGTGTGGGCACCGGGGAGCTGTTTTTT.

The chain couples TRBV6-2 or TRBV6-3 to TRBJ2-1, with 11 bases identical to TRBD2. The germline CDR1 and CDR2 sequences are MNHEY and SVGEGT. V shed 2 bases, J shed 0 bases, and the junction held 0 bases outside the gene matches. The CDR3 runs to 16 residues. The CDR3 nucleotides read TGTGCCAGCAGTTACGGGACTAGCGGCTCCTACAATGAGCAGTTCTTC. Amino acids: CASSYGTSGSYNEQFF.

Concerning this clone itself: Other DNA sequences within the sample encode an identical CDR3. The chain carries TRBV12-3 or TRBV12-4 and TRBJ2-7, with TRBD2 as a possible D gene (6 bases). Trimming left V 3 bases short and J 5 bases short, with 8 bases between. This CDR3 comprises 12 residues. CDR3 residues: CASSLGGHEQYF. CDR3 sequence (DNA): TGTGCCAGCAGTTTGGGAGGCCACGAGCAGTACTTC.

Remarks on this clone: A read error may produce the germline difference seen at one junction end. The chain links TRBV12-3 or TRBV12-4 to TRBJ1-1; no clear D gene. The CDR3 is 11 amino acids. The CDR3 protein is CASTLKYEAFF. The CDR3 bases are TGTGCCAGCACTTTAAAGTATGAAGCTTTCTTT.

The rearrangement links TRBV11-2 to TRBJ1-4; no clear D gene. Trimming took off 1 base at V and 7 bases at J, with 19 bases between the two ends. The CDR3 contains 17 residues. Looked up from germline, CDR1 is SGHAT and CDR2 is FQNNGV. The CDR3 loop reads CASSLGVFPFTGEKLFF. In DNA, the CDR3 is TGTGCCAGCAGCTTAGGAGTGTTCCCCTTCACCGGTGAAAAACTGTTTTTT.

This chain joins TRBV18 and TRBJ2-7; weak D call: TRBD2 (6 bases). CDR3 length: 15 amino acids. CDR1 and CDR2 (germline): KGHSH, LQKENI. Trimming took off 3 bases at V and 5 bases at J, with 17 bases between the two ends. DNA for the CDR3: TGTGCCAGCTCACCTACCTCAGGAGGGCCAGACGAGCAGTACTTC. Translation gives CASSPTSGGPDEQYF.